This T cell receptor beta chain was recorded in a study of blood T cell repertoires in COVID-19. Germline V gene lookup returns CDR1 MNHNS and CDR2 SASEGT. Between the trimmed V and J ends, which lost 4 bases and 7 bases, there was a span of 17 bases. This CDR3 has 15 residues. Libraries were prepared by immunoSEQ multiplex PCR; TCRdb keeps only in-frame clonotypes and omits some of them. The data contain a few hundred thousand clones, 85% to 90% of them singletons. The receptor was isolated from a woman between 18 and 29 years old who had recovered from COVID-19. Sequencing input: PBMCs or T cells enriched from blood (not recorded which). The chain combines TRBV6-1 with TRBJ1-5; D call uncertain. The CDR3 here is CASSVLQTGGQPQHF. CDR3 DNA: TGTGCCAGCAGTGTACTCCAAACGGGCGGGCAGCCCCAGCATTTT.